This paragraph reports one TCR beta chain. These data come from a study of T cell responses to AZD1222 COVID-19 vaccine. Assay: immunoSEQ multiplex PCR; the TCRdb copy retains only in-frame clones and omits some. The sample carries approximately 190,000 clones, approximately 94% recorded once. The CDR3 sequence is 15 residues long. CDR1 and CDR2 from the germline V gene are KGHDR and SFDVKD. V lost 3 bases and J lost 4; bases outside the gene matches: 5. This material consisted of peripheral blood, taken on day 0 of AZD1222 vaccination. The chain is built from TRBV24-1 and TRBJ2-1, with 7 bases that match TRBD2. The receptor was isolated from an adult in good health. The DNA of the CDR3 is TGTGCCACCAGTGATCCGGGACTATCATACAATGAGCAGTTCTTC. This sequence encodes CATSDPGLSYNEQFF.